This T cell receptor (beta chain) is from a study of blood T cell repertoires in COVID-19. Assay: immunoSEQ multiplex PCR; the TCRdb copy retains only in-frame clones and omits some. The table records hundreds of thousands of clones, around 90% of them present only once. Sequencing was done on a sample of peripheral blood. The receptor comes from a man between 60 and 70 years old who had recovered from COVID-19.

CDR3: CASSIEWAQETQYF. CDR3 nucleotide sequence: TGTGCCAGTAGTATTGAGTGGGCCCAAGAGACCCAGTACTTC. The chain couples TRBV19 to TRBJ2-5, with no clear D. Germline V gene data show CDR1 as LNHDA and CDR2 as SQIVND (reference sequence). V gave up 3 bases and J gave up 1 base, with 9 bases separating them. The CDR3 is 14 residues long.